The subject of this entry is one T cell receptor (beta chain). The sample originates from a study of blood T cell repertoires in COVID-19. Across the study: The study drew acute and convalescent COVID-19 samples from the United States, Italy and Spain.

Method: immunoSEQ multiplex PCR; TCRdb's copy keeps in-frame clones and lacks some. The sample yields 150,000 or so clones, roughly 82% seen once. CDR1 and CDR2 from the germline V gene are SQVTM and ANQGSEA. This CDR3 spans 12 amino acids. The V segment lost 6 bases and the J segment 0 bases; nucleotides outside the gene matches: 2. The chain employs TRBV29-1 and TRBJ2-7, with 7 bases that match TRBD1. What was sequenced was peripheral blood. This sequence originates from a woman aged 45-65 years with acute or convalescent COVID-19. This chain's CDR3 is CSVGTDSYEQYF. CDR3 in DNA: TGCAGCGTGGGGACAGACTCCTACGAGCAGTACTTC.